This TCR beta chain stems from a study of blood T cells in healthy people across ages. The use of a sample-barcoded 5' primer and a J-beta primer mix characterized a second PCR of roughly 6 to 11 cycles. TCRdb reanalysed the 5' RACE reads using MiXCR and keeps one entry per CDR3 protein. The sample consists of about 600,000 distinct CDR3 sequences, less than 60% of them appearing once. This clonotype came up a few times. The CDR3 is 16 amino acids. Losses at the gene ends were 0 bases for V and 6 bases for J; bases not matched to a gene: 7. Germline CDR1 and CDR2: SGHRS and YFSETQ. The material sequenced was blood. The clonotype comes from an elderly man in good health. The chain uses TRBV5-1 and TRBJ1-2, with 11 bases lining up with TRBD1. CDR3 residues: CASSLGGQGAAHGYTF. CDR3 nucleotide sequence: TGCGCCAGCAGCTTGGGCGGACAGGGGGCTGCCCATGGCTACACCTTC.